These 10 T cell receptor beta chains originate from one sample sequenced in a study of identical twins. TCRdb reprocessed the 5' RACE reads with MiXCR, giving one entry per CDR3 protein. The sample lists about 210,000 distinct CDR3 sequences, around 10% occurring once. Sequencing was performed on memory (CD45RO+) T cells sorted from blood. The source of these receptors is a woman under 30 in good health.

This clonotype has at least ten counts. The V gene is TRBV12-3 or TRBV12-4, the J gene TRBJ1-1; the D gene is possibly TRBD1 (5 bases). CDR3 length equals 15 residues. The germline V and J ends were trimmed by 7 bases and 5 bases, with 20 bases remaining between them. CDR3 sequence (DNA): TGTGCCAGCACCGCCTCAGGTGGGGGGGGGACTGAAGCTTTCTTT. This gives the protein CASTASGGGGTEAFF.

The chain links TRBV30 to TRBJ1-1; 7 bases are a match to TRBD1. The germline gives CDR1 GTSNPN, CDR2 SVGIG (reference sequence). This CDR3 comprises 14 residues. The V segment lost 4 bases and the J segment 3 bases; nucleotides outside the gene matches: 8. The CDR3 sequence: CAWTMTGRHTEAFF. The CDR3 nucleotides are TGTGCCTGGACCATGACAGGGCGTCACACTGAAGCTTTCTTT.

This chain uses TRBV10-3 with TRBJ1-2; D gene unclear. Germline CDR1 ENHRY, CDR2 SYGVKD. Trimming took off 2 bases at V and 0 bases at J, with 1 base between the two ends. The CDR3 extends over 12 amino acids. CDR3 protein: CAISEANYGYTF. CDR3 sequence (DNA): TGTGCCATCAGTGAGGCTAACTATGGCTACACCTTC.

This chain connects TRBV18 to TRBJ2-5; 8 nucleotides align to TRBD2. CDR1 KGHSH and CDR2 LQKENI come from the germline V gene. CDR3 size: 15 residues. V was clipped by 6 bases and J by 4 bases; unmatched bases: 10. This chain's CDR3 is CASSPASGSLETQYF. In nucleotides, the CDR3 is TGTGCCAGCTCCCCCGCCAGCGGGAGTTTAGAGACCCAGTACTTC.

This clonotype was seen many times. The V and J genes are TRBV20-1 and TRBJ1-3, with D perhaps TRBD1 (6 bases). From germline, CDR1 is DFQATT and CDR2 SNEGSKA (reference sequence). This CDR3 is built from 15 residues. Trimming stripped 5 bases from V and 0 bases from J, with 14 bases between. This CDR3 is CSAAGGASSGNTIYF. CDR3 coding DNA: TGCAGTGCTGCGGGGGGGGCCTCCTCTGGAAACACCATATATTTT.

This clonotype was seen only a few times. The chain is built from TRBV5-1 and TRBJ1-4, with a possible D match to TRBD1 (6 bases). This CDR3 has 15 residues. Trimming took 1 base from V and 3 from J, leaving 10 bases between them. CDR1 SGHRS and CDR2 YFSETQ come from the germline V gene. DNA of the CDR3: TGCGCCAGCAGCTTGAGGGGACACCCTAATGAAAAACTGTTTTTT. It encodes CASSLRGHPNEKLFF.

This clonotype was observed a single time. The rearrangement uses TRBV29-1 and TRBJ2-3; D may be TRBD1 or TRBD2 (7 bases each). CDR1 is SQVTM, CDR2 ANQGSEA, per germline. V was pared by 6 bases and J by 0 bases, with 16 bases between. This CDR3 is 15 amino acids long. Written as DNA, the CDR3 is TGCAGCGTCCGGGGGGAGACAGGGAGCACAGATACGCAGTATTTT. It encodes CSVRGETGSTDTQYF.

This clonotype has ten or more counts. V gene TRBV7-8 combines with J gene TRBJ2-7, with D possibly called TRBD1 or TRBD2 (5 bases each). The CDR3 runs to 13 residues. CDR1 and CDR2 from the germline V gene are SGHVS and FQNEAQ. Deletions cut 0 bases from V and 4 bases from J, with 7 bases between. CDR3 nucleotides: TGTGCCAGCAGCTTAGCTGGGGGTTACGAGCAGTACTTC. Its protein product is CASSLAGGYEQYF. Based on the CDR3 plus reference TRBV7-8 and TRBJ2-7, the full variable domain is GAGVSQSPRYKVAKRGQDVALRCDPISGHVSLFWYQQALGQGPEFLTYFQNEAQLDKSGLPSDRFFAERPEGSVSTLKIQRTQQEDSAVYLCASSLAGGYEQYFGPGTRLTVT.

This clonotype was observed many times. CDR3 loop: CASSPPSGRDTGELFF. DNA for the CDR3: TGCGCCAGCAGCCCCCCTAGCGGGAGAGACACCGGGGAGCTGTTTTTT. The rearrangement uses TRBV5-1 and TRBJ2-2, with 10 positions matching TRBD2. With 4 bases clipped from V and 3 bases from J, the junction kept 6 bases outside the gene matches. Looked up from germline, CDR1 is SGHRS and CDR2 is YFSETQ. The CDR3 runs to 16 residues.

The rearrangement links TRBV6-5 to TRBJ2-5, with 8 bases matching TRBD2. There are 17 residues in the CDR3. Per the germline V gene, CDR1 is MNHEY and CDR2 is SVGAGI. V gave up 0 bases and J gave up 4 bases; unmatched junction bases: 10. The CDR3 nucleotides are TGTGCCAGCAGTTACTCGAGTTCAGCGGGAGCTGGAGAGACCCAGTACTTC. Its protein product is CASSYSSSAGAGETQYF.